This note documents a single T cell receptor beta chain sequence. Trimming at V came to 5 bases and at J to 3 bases, leaving 10 bases not matched to a gene. The V gene's germline CDR1 is SGHTA and CDR2 FQGNSA. The CDR3 has 15 residues. The source of the sample is a study of blood T cell repertoires in COVID-19. In the study overall: Donors in the United States, Italy and Spain gave samples during acute or convalescent COVID-19. In each case, the material was cDNA or gDNA derived from T cells, B-cell-depleted T cells, or PBMCs.

In the original analysis: It was from reference gene primer amplification that nucleated cell counts were estimated. The assay was immunoSEQ multiplex PCR, and TCRdb's table has in-frame clones only and misses some. V and J calls and clone size are those listed in that table; D and trimming were worked out from the DNA. This sample yields 250,000 to 300,000 clones, of which approximately 86% are seen a single time; around 2.2% belongs to the top ten. This TCR was recovered from a woman in her 50s who had recovered from COVID-19. Sequenced sample: peripheral blood. The rearrangement uses TRBV7-2 and TRBJ2-7, with TRBD1 identical over 7 bases. The CDR3 bases are TGTGCCAGCAGCACCCAGACAGGGTTGGACTACGAGCAGTACTTC. It codes for CASSTQTGLDYEQYF. Full variable domain (remainder filled in from reference TRBV7-2 and TRBJ2-7): GAGVSQSPSNKVTEKGKDVELRCDPISGHTALYWYRQSLGQGLEFLIYFQGNSAPDKSGLPSDRFSAERTGGSVSTLTIQRTQQEDSAVYLCASSTQTGLDYEQYFGPGTRLTVT.